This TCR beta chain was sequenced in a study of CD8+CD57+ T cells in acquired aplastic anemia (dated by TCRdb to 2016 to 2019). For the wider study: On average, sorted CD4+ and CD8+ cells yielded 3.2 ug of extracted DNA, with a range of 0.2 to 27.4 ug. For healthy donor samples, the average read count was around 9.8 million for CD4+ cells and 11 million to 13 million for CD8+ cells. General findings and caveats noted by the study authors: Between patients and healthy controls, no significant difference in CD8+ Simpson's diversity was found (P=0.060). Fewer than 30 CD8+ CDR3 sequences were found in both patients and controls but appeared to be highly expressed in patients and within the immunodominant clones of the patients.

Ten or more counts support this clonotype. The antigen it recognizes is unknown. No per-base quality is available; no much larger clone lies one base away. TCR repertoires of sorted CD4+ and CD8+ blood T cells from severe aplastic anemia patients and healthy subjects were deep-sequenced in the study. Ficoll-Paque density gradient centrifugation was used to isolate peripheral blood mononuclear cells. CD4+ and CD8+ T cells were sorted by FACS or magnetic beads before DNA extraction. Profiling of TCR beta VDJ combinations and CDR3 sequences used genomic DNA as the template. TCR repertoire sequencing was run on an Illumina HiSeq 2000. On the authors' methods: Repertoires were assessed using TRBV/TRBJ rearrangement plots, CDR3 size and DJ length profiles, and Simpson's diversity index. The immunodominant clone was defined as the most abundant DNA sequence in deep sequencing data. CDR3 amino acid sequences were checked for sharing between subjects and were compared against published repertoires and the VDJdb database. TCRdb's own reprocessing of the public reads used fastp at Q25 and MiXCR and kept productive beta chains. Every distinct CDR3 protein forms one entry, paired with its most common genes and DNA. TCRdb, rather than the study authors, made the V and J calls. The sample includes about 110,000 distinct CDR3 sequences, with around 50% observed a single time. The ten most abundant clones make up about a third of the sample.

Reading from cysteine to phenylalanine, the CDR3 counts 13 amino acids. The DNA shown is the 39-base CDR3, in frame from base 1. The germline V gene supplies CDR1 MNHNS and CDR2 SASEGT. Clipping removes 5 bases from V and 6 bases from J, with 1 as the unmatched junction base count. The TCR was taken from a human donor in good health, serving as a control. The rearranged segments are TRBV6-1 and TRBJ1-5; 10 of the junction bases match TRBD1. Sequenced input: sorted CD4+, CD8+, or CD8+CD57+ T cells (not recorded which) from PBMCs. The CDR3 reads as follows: CASSRQGAQPQHF. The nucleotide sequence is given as TGTGCCAGCAGTAGACAGGGGGCTCAGCCCCAGCATTTT.